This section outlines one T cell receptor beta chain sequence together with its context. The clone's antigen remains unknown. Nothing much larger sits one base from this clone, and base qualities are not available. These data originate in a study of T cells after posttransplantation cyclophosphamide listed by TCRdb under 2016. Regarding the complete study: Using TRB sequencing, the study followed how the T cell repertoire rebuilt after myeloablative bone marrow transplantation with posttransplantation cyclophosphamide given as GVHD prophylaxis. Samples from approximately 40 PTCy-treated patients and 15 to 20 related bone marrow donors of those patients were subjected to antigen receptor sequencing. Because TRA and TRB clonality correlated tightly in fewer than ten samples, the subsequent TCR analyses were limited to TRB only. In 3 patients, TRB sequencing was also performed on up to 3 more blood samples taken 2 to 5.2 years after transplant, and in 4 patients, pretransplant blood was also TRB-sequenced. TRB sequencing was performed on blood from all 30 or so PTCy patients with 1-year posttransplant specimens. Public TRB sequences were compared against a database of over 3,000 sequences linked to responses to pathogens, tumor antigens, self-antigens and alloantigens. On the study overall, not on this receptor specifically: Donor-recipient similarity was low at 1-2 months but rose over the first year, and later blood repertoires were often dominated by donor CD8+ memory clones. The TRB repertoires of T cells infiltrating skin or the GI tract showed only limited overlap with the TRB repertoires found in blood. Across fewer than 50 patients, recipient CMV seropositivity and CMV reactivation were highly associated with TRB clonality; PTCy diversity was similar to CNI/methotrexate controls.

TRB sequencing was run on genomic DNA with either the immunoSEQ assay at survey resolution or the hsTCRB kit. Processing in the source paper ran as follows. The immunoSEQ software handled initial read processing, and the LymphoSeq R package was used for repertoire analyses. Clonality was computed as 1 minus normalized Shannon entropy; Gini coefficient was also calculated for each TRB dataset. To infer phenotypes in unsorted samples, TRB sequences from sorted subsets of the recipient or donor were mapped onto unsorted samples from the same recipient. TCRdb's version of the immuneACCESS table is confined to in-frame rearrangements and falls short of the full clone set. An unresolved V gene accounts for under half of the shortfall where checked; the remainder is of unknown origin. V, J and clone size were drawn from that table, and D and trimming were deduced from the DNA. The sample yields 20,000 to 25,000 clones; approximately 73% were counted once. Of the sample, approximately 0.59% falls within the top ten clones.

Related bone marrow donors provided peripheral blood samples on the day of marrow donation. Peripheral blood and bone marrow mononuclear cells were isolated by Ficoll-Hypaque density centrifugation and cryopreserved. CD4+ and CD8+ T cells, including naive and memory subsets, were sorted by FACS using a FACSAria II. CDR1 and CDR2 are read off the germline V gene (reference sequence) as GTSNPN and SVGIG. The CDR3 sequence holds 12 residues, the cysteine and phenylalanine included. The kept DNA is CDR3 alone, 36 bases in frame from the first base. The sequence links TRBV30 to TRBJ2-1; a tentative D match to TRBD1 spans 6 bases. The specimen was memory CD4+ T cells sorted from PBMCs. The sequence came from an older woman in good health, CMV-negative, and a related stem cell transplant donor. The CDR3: CATDRSYNEQFF. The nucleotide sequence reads TGTGCGACGGACAGATCTTACAATGAGCAGTTCTTC.